One sample yielded the 24 T cell receptor beta chains listed below, sequenced in a study of blood T cell repertoires in COVID-19. Profiling relied on immunoSEQ multiplex PCR, and the TCRdb table lists in-frame clones only, not all of them. In the table there are 200,000 or so clones, around 81% of which are singletons. Sequencing was performed on peripheral blood. These receptors came from a woman in her seventies with acute or convalescent COVID-19.

The V gene is TRBV2, the J gene TRBJ2-7, with 9 positions matching TRBD1. V gave up 0 bases and J gave up 4 bases; unmatched junction bases: 4. In germline, CDR1 is SNHLY, CDR2 FYNNEI. This CDR3 region has 15 residues. CDR3 sequence reads: CASSEAPTGGYEQYF. In DNA, the CDR3 is TGTGCCAGCAGTGAAGCCCCGACAGGGGGTTACGAGCAGTACTTC.

The chain employs TRBV10-3 and TRBJ1-5, with D unresolved. V lost 0 bases and J lost 7, with 16 bases in between. CDR1 ENHRY and CDR2 SYGVKD come from the germline V gene. This CDR3 spans 16 amino acids. For the CDR3, the DNA is TGTGCCATCAGTGAGTCCTACCCCACCGGGGAGCAGCCCCAGCATTTT. This sequence encodes CAISESYPTGEQPQHF.

This chain uses TRBV25-1 with TRBJ1-1, with 7 bases matching TRBD1. This CDR3 is 13 amino acids long. Germline CDR1 reads MGHDK; CDR2 reads SYGVNS. With V trimmed by 8 bases and J by 9 bases, 12 bases remained unmatched. The CDR3 DNA reads as TGTGCCAGCCTAGATACAGGGGTCAAAAAAGCTTTCTTT. Translated, it gives CASLDTGVKKAFF.

V gene TRBV18 combines with J gene TRBJ2-3; 7 bases match TRBD1. Germline V lookup: CDR1 KGHSH, CDR2 LQKENI. The ends lost 3 bases at V and 2 bases at J; junction bases unmatched: 5. CDR3 length: 15 residues. The CDR3 DNA reads TGTGCCAGCTCACCCGGGACAGACCACACAGATACGCAGTATTTT. This encodes CASSPGTDHTDTQYF. Supplemented by reference TRBV18 and TRBJ2-3, the full variable domain reads NAGVMQNPRHLVRRRGQEARLRCSPMKGHSHVYWYRQLPEEGLKFMVYLQKENIIDESGMPKERFSAEFPKEGPSILRIQQVVRGDSAAYFCASSPGTDHTDTQYFGPGTRLTVL.

V usage is TRBV5-1 and J usage is TRBJ1-4; 9 bases map to TRBD1. This CDR3 region has 15 residues. Per germline, CDR1 SGHRS and CDR2 YFSETQ. The V and J ends lost 0 bases and 7 bases, in that order; junction bases with no gene match: 4. In DNA, the CDR3 is TGCGCCAGCAGCTTGGTAACAGGGGGCTCTGAAAAACTGTTTTTT. Translating it yields CASSLVTGGSEKLFF.

This sequence joins TRBV5-1 and TRBJ2-5; TRBD2 aligns across 10 bases. CDR1 is SGHRS, CDR2 YFSETQ, per germline. The CDR3 sequence is 17 residues long. With 0 bases clipped from V and 4 bases from J, the junction kept 9 bases outside the gene matches. CDR3 DNA sequence: TGCGCCAGCAGCTTGGGGGCTAGCGGGAGCTTGGGAGAGACCCAGTACTTC. Its translation is CASSLGASGSLGETQYF. Filled out from reference TRBV5-1 and TRBJ2-5, the complete variable domain reads KAGVTQTPRYLIKTRGQQVTLSCSPISGHRSVSWYQQTPGQGLQFLFEYFSETQRNKGNFPGRFSGRQFSNSRSEMNVSTLELGDSALYLCASSLGASGSLGETQYFGPGTRLLVL.

This clone has at least ten counts. The chain links TRBV7-2 to TRBJ2-7, with 8 bases aligning to TRBD1. CDR1 SGHTA and CDR2 FQGNSA come from the germline V gene. The CDR3 loop spans 13 amino acids. V lost 5 bases, J lost 10 bases, and 10 bases stayed unmatched. The CDR3 DNA follows: TGTGCCAGCAGCCCTCGACAGGGGATGGTCCAGTACTTC. Residues: CASSPRQGMVQYF.

The rearrangement joins TRBV24-1 to TRBJ2-1, with TRBD1 identical over 9 bases. CDR3 length equals 17 residues. The junction had 11 bases not matched to a gene; V was cut back by 4 bases and J by 5 bases. Germline CDR1 reads KGHDR; CDR2 reads SFDVKD. CDR3 loop: CATSDPPGTGLNNEQFF. In nucleotides, the CDR3 is TGTGCCACCAGTGACCCCCCCGGGACAGGGCTCAACAATGAGCAGTTCTTC.

The chain joins TRBV15 to TRBJ2-1; 7 bases agree with TRBD2. Germline V gene sequence: CDR1 LNHNV, CDR2 YYDKDF (reference sequence). V was pared by 3 bases and J by 5 bases, with 10 bases of the junction left unmatched. The CDR3 is 16 amino acids. This CDR3 is CATSSSQRDTHNEQFF. CDR3 nucleotides: TGTGCCACCAGCAGCAGTCAGCGGGATACCCACAATGAGCAGTTCTTC.

The CDR3: CASSGSGQGLRYSNQPQHF. The CDR3 DNA is TGTGCCAGTAGTGGATCGGGACAGGGGTTACGGTATAGCAATCAGCCCCAGCATTTT. The genes are TRBV19 and TRBJ1-5, with 10 bases that match TRBD1. The CDR3 runs to 19 residues. V gave up 5 bases and J gave up 0 bases; unmatched junction bases: 13. CDR1 is LNHDA, CDR2 SQIVND, per germline (reference sequence).

This clone has just a few counts. Other DNA sequences in this sample translate to the same CDR3. The chain is built from TRBV5-1 and TRBJ2-7, with TRBD2 matching over 14 bases. This CDR3 is built from 14 residues. V was clipped by 0 bases and J by 7 bases; unmatched bases: 0. Germline V gene lookup returns CDR1 SGHRS and CDR2 YFSETQ. CDR3 in amino acids: CASSLGLAGGEQYF. The CDR3 coding sequence is TGCGCCAGCAGCTTGGGACTAGCGGGAGGGGAGCAGTACTTC.

The V gene is TRBV7-8, the J gene TRBJ2-7; 8 nucleotides align to TRBD2. This CDR3 has 17 residues. After removal of 5 bases from V and 2 bases from J, the junction contained 14 bases not matched to a gene. The germline V gene encodes CDR1 SGHVS and CDR2 FQNEAQ. The CDR3 is CASSPRVAGLLTYEQYF. In DNA form, the CDR3 reads TGTGCCAGCAGCCCGCGGGTAGCGGGACTCCTCACCTACGAGCAGTACTTC. Full variable domain (remainder filled in from reference TRBV7-8 and TRBJ2-7): GAGVSQSPRYKVAKRGQDVALRCDPISGHVSLFWYQQALGQGPEFLTYFQNEAQLDKSGLPSDRFFAERPEGSVSTLKIQRTQQEDSAVYLCASSPRVAGLLTYEQYFGPGTRLTVT.

As DNA, the CDR3 is TGTGCCAGCAGCCTAGTACGCTCTGGGGCCAACGTCCTGACTTTC. This sequence encodes CASSLVRSGANVLTF. The chain employs TRBV28 and TRBJ2-6; no clear D gene. CDR1 and CDR2 from the germline V gene are MDHEN and SYDVKM. V gave up 6 bases and J gave up 0 bases, with 9 bases separating them. The CDR3 totals 15 residues.

The chain links TRBV7-2 to TRBJ1-5; TRBD1 is a possible D gene (5 bases). The CDR3 runs to 14 residues. Trimming took off 3 bases at V and 4 bases at J, with 10 bases between the two ends. Germline V gene sequence: CDR1 SGHTA, CDR2 FQGNSA. CDR3 loop: CASSFLRGNQPQHF. CDR3 nucleotide sequence: TGTGCCAGCAGCTTTCTCCGGGGGAATCAGCCCCAGCATTTT.

The genes are TRBV3-1 (or the pseudogene TRBV3-2) and TRBJ2-5, with TRBD1 as a possible D gene (6 bases). CDR3 length: 13 residues. CDR1 and CDR2 (germline): LGHDT, YNNKEL (reference sequence). Trimming took off 2 bases at V and 5 bases at J, with 9 bases between the two ends. The CDR3 here is CASSQTGFETQYF. As DNA, the CDR3 is TGTGCCAGCAGCCAAACAGGGTTTGAGACCCAGTACTTC.

This sequence joins TRBV6-1 and TRBJ1-2; D remains ambiguous. Germline CDR1 is MNHNS and CDR2 is SASEGT. The CDR3 has 15 residues. The V and J ends lost 3 bases and 2 bases respectively, with 13 bases between them. The CDR3 sequence: CASSETPTENYGYTF. The CDR3 nucleotides are TGTGCCAGCAGTGAGACCCCAACAGAAAACTATGGCTACACCTTC.

This clone was seen more than once but under ten times. This chain joins TRBV5-1 and TRBJ1-3; D uncertain. V was pared by 0 bases and J by 0 bases, with 10 bases between. Germline loops: CDR1 SGHRS, CDR2 YFSETQ. The CDR3 contains 16 residues. This CDR3 is CASSLAGGNSGNTIYF. As DNA, the CDR3 is TGCGCCAGCAGCTTGGCTGGAGGAAACTCTGGAAACACCATATATTTT.

The chain recombines TRBV19 with TRBJ1-1; no reliable D call. V dropped 3 bases and J dropped 0 bases, with 17 bases sitting between them. Germline values: CDR1 LNHDA, CDR2 SQIVND (reference sequence). The CDR3 length is 17 residues. CDR3 DNA sequence: TGTGCCAGTAGTATTGGGTTCACAGCTTCTATGAACACTGAAGCTTTCTTT. Amino acids: CASSIGFTASMNTEAFF.

The CDR3: CASSLKTGAIEQFF. DNA for the CDR3: TGTGCCAGCAGCTTAAAGACAGGGGCAATAGAGCAGTTCTTC. The rearrangement uses TRBV11-3 and TRBJ2-1; 8 bases map to TRBD1. V trimming: 2 bases; J trimming: 10 bases; junction bases outside the gene matches: 7. The CDR3 consists of 14 residues. CDR1 SGHNT and CDR2 YENEEA come from the germline V gene.

This clone is a singleton in its sample. V and J are TRBV28 and TRBJ2-2, with 9 bases aligning to TRBD1. CDR1 and CDR2 (germline): MDHEN, SYDVKM. This CDR3 comprises 15 residues. With V trimmed by 5 bases and J by 4 bases, 5 bases remained unmatched. CDR3 sequence reads: CASSGQGIGTGELFF. CDR3 nucleotides: TGTGCCAGCAGTGGACAGGGGATAGGCACCGGGGAGCTGTTTTTT. The full variable domain, rest sourced from reference TRBV28 and TRBJ2-2, is DVKVTQSSRYLVKRTGEKVFLECVQDMDHENMFWYRQDPGLGLRLIYFSYDVKMKEKGDIPEGYSVSREKKERFSLILESASTNQTSMYLCASSGQGIGTGELFFGEGSRLTVL.

V is TRBV28 and J is TRBJ2-7; 11 bases agree with TRBD1. The CDR3 totals 13 residues. The germline V gene has CDR1 MDHEN and CDR2 SYDVKM. V shed 6 bases and J 5 bases; nucleotides not matched to a gene: 3. DNA of the CDR3: TGTGCCAGCAGGGACAGGGGGCGGAACGAGCAGTACTTC. Protein: CASRDRGRNEQYF. The variable domain in full, completed from reference TRBV28 and TRBJ2-7, reads DVKVTQSSRYLVKRTGEKVFLECVQDMDHENMFWYRQDPGLGLRLIYFSYDVKMKEKGDIPEGYSVSREKKERFSLILESASTNQTSMYLCASRDRGRNEQYFGPGTRLTVT.

For the CDR3, the DNA is TGTGCCAGCTGTACTAGCGCTCAAGAGACCCAGTACTTC. Amino acid sequence: CASCTSAQETQYF. The J gene is TRBJ2-5, the V gene TRBV2; 7 bases are a match to TRBD2. J gave up 2 bases and V 8 bases, and 5 bases lay outside the gene matches. CDR1 SNHLY and CDR2 FYNNEI come from the germline V gene. This CDR3 spans 13 amino acids.

J is TRBJ1-1 and V is TRBV7-9; tentatively, D is TRBD1 (6 bases). The CDR3 runs to 14 residues. From germline, CDR1 is SEHNR and CDR2 FQNEAQ (reference sequence). V lost 4 bases, J lost 3 bases, and 12 bases lay in between. The DNA for the CDR3 is TGTGCCAGCAGCTGGACAGAAACTTACACTGAAGCTTTCTTT. Protein sequence: CASSWTETYTEAFF. Filled out from reference TRBV7-9 and TRBJ1-1, the complete variable domain reads DTGVSQNPRHKITKRGQNVTFRCDPISEHNRLYWYRQTLGQGPEFLTYFQNEAQLEKSRLLSDRFSAERPKGSFSTLEIQRTEQGDSAMYLCASSWTETYTEAFFGQGTRLTVV.

V is TRBV5-4 and J is TRBJ1-2; D gene uncertain. Trimming left V 2 bases short and J 1 base short, with 6 bases between. The CDR3 extends over 13 amino acids. The germline gives CDR1 SGHNT, CDR2 YYREEE (reference sequence). The CDR3 loop is CASSFSGNYGYTF. CDR3 coding DNA: TGTGCCAGCAGCTTCTCGGGTAACTATGGCTACACCTTC.